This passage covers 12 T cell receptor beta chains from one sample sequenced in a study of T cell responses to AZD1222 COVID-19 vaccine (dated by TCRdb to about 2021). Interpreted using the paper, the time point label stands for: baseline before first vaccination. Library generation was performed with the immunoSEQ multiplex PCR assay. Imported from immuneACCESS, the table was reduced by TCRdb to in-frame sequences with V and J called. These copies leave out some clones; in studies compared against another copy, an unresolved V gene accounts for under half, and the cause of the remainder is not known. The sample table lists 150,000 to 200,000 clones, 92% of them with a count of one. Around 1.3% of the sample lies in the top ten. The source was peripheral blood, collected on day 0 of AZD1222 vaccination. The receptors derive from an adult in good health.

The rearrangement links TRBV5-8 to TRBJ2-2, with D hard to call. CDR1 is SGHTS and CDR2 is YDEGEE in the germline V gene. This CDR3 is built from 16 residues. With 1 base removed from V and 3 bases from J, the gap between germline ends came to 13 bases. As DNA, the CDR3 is TGTGCCAGCAGCTTGACGGCCCGTCTTTACACCGGGGAGCTGTTTTTT. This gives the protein CASSLTARLYTGELFF.

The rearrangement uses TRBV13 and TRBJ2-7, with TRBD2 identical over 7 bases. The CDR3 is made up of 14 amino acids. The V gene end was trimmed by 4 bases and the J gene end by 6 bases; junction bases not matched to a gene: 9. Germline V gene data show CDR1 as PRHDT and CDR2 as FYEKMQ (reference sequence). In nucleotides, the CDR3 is TGTGCCAGCAGCTCCACTAGCGCCTCCGGCGAGCAGTACTTC. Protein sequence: CASSSTSASGEQYF.

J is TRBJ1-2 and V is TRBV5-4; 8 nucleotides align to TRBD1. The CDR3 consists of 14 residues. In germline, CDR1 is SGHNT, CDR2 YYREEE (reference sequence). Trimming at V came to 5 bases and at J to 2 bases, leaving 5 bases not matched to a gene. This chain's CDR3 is CASSSNRGNYGYTF. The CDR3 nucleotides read TGTGCCAGCAGTAGTAACAGGGGGAACTATGGCTACACCTTC.

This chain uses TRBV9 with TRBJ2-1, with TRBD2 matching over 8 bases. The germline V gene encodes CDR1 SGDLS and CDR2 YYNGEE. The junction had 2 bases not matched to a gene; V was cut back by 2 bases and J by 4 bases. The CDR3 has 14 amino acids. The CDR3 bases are TGTGCCAGCAGCGTTAGCGGGATATACAATGAGCAGTTCTTC. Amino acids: CASSVSGIYNEQFF.

The CDR3 DNA sequence: TGTGCCAGCAGTGACCCGACTAATGAGCAGTTCTTC. It yields the protein CASSDPTNEQFF. The chain has TRBV2 and TRBJ2-1; D gene unclear. The CDR3 runs to 12 residues. Looked up from germline, CDR1 is SNHLY and CDR2 is FYNNEI. Trimming stripped 3 bases from V and 7 bases from J, with 7 bases between.

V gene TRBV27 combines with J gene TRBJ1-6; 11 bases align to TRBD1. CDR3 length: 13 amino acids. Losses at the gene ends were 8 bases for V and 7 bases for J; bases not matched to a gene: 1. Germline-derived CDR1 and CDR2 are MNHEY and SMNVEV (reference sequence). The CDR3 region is CASGTGGNSPLHF. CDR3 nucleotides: TGTGCCAGCGGGACAGGGGGGAATTCACCCCTCCACTTT.

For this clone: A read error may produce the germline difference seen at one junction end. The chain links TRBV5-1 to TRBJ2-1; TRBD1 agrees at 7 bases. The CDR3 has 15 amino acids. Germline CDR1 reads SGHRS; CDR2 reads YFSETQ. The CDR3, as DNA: TGCGCCAGCAGGTTGGGACAGAGCTCCTACAATGAGCAGTTCTTC. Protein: CASRLGQSSYNEQFF.

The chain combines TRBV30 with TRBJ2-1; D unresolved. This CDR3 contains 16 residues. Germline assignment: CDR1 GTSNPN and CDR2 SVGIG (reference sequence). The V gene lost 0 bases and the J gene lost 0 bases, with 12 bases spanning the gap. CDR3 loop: CAWSVPPIYSYNEQFF. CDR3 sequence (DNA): TGTGCCTGGAGTGTACCGCCCATCTACTCCTACAATGAGCAGTTCTTC.

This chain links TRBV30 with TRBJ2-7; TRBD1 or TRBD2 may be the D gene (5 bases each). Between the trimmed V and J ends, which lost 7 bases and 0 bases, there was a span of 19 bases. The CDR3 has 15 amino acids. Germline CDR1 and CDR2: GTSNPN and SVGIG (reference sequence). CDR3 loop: CALLVPWDGSYEQYF. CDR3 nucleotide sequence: TGTGCCTTACTTGTCCCTTGGGACGGCTCCTACGAGCAGTACTTC. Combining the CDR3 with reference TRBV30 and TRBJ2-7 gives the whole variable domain SQTIHQWPATLVQPVGSPLSLECTVEGTSNPNLYWYRQAAGRGLQLLFYSVGIGQISSEVPQNLSASRPQDRQFILSSKKLLLSDSGFYLCALLVPWDGSYEQYFGPGTRLTVT.

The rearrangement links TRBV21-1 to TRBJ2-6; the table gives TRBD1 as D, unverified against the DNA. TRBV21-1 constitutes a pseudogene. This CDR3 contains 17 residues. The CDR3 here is CASSKSVGASGANVLTF. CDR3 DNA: TGTGCCAGCAGCAAGAGTGTGGGGGCCTCTGGGGCCAACGTCCTGACTTTC.

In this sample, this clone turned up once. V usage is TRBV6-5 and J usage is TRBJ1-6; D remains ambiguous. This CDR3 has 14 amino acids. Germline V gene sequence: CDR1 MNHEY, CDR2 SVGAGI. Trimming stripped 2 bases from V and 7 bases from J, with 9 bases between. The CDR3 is CASSYGLWNSPLHF. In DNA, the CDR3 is TGTGCCAGCAGTTACGGACTTTGGAATTCACCCCTCCACTTT.

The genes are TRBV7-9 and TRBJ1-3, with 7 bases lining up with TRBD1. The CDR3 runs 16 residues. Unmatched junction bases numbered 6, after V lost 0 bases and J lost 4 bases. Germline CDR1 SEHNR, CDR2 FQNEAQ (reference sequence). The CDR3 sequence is CASSLAADRAGNTIYF. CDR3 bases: TGTGCCAGCAGCTTAGCCGCAGACAGGGCCGGAAACACCATATATTTT.